The 7 T cell receptor beta chains below were found in one sample sequenced in a study of shared clonotypes between healthy human individuals. Produced via immunoSEQ multiplex PCR; TCRdb's table is partial and in-frame only. The data show around 580,000 clones, with 95% to 98% seen just once and approximately 0.3% held by the top ten. CD45RO negativity and positive selection for CCR7 defined naive CD8 cells, a population that excluded terminally differentiated effector memory CD45RA+ cells. Sequencing used naive CD8+ T cells sorted from blood. These receptors came from a man aged 25-45 years in good health.

A single count supports this clone. The chain has TRBV14 and TRBJ2-5; D possibly corresponds to TRBD1 (6 bases). V was cut by 4 bases and J by 7 bases, with 22 bases left in between. This CDR3 spans 16 amino acids. Germline assignment: CDR1 SGHDN and CDR2 FVKESK. Written as DNA, the CDR3 is TGTGCCAGCAGCCGGGATCGGGACACCCTCCCCCCGACCCAGTACTTC. Residues: CASSRDRDTLPPTQYF.

The rearrangement uses TRBV7-9 and TRBJ2-1; D gene unclear. This CDR3 spans 16 amino acids. Germline V lookup: CDR1 SEHNR, CDR2 FQNEAQ (reference sequence). The V gene lost 0 bases and the J gene lost 0 bases, with 9 bases spanning the gap. The CDR3 here is CASSLAPSYSYNEQFF. CDR3 nucleotides: TGTGCCAGCAGCTTAGCGCCGAGCTACTCCTACAATGAGCAGTTCTTC.

The chain links TRBV7-2 to TRBJ2-1; 9 bases fit TRBD2. Per the germline V gene, CDR1 is SGHTA and CDR2 is FQGNSA. This CDR3 spans 15 amino acids. The trim removed 5 bases at V and 6 bases at J, leaving 8 bases unmatched. The CDR3 DNA is TGTGCCAGCAGCCTGGGGGCTAGCGGGATCAATGAGCAGTTCTTC. As protein: CASSLGASGINEQFF.

This chain connects TRBV7-9 to TRBJ2-3; TRBD2 matches at 12 bases. The CDR3 has 16 amino acids. With 5 bases clipped from V and 2 bases from J, the junction kept 5 bases outside the gene matches. CDR1 is SEHNR, CDR2 FQNEAQ, per germline (reference sequence). This chain's CDR3 is CASSPTSGGYTDTQYF. The CDR3 region has the DNA TGTGCCAGCAGCCCCACTAGCGGGGGGTACACAGATACGCAGTATTTT.

The V gene is TRBV10-2, the J gene TRBJ2-2; D is perhaps TRBD2 (5 bases). Germline V gene lookup returns CDR1 WSHSY and CDR2 SAAADI. V lost 10 bases to trimming and J lost 0 bases, with 18 bases between them. The CDR3 runs to 16 residues. CDR3 nucleotide sequence: TGCGCCACTTCCCAGAGTGTCGGGGCGAACACCGGGGAGCTGTTTTTT. Protein product: CATSQSVGANTGELFF.

The chain couples TRBV6-1 to TRBJ2-7; 8 bases agree with TRBD1. The CDR3 covers 13 residues. Losses at the gene ends were 6 bases for V and 3 bases for J; bases not matched to a gene: 4. Per germline, CDR1 MNHNS and CDR2 SASEGT. DNA of the CDR3: TGTGCCAGCAGGGACAGGGTCTTCTACGAGCAGTACTTC. Protein sequence: CASRDRVFYEQYF.

The table lists this clone with a count of one. The chain recombines TRBV2 with TRBJ2-2; D is undetermined. The V end was cut by 1 base, the J end by 6 bases, with 6 bases between. CDR3 length equals 13 residues. The germline V gene encodes CDR1 SNHLY and CDR2 FYNNEI. For the CDR3, the DNA is TGTGCCAGCAGTGAAGTAACCCCCGGGGAGCTGTTTTTT. Translation: CASSEVTPGELFF.